A selection of T cell receptor beta chains follows, all from one sample in a study of a mutant IDH1 vaccine in newly diagnosed glioma. Their antigens remain unidentified. Here immunoSEQ multiplex PCR was the method, and the copy in TCRdb shows in-frame clones only, minus some. The sample has tens of thousands of clones, around 91% seen once. The specimen comprised PBMCs, sampled from a glioma patient whose treatment included an IDH1 peptide vaccine. The receptors come from a man aged 40-49 years with glioma. Both conserved end residues are trimmed from each CDR3. D genes are given only for firm matches.

TRBJ1-5 TRBV27 TRBD1 ASSLWQGEQPQH
TRBJ1-2 TRBV5-6 - ASSLMVCGT
TRBJ2-1 TRBV6-1 - ASRDPFNEQF
TRBJ2-3 TRBV4-3 TRBD2 ASSPGLASTDTQY
TRBJ2-2 TRBV19 - ASRTVTGELF
TRBJ2-7 TRBV6-6 - ASSYFTEQY
TRBJ2-7 TRBV13 - ASSLGNYEQY
TRBJ1-4 TRBV2 - ASSPVGAPDEKLF
TRBJ2-3 TRBV6-1 - ASRASGAADTQY
TRBJ1-2 TRBV5-1 - ASSLDVGDYGYT
TRBJ1-3 TRBV27 - ASSLDGGKGNTIY
TRBJ1-1 TRBV27 TRBD1 ASSWTWTGFTEAF
TRBJ2-1 TRBV28 - ASSSTRAGNEQF
TRBJ1-5 TRBV15 - ATRIGGASNQPQH
TRBJ2-3 TRBV7-9 - ASSLLGIGDPSWQY
TRBJ2-3 TRBV7-9 - ASSLYNTDTQY
TRBJ1-5 TRBV19 TRBD1 ATKELQGARGNQPQH
TRBJ1-2 TRBV19 - ASSPRAYGYT
TRBJ2-6 TRBV19 - ASSFGANVLT
TRBJ1-1 TRBV10-3 - AISVGSGTRSEAF
TRBJ2-2 TRBV5-1 - ASSQDLNTGELF
TRBJ2-7 TRBV19 TRBD1 ASSETGGISYEQY
TRBJ2-1 TRBV11-3 TRBD1 ASSTRQGLLNEQF
TRBJ2-7 TRBV4-3 - ASSQALDGDYEQY
TRBJ1-2 TRBV7-9 - ASSFGPGGYT